This is a list of T cell receptor beta chains from one sample in a study of cytomegalovirus exposure and HLA in healthy donors. Produced via immunoSEQ multiplex PCR; TCRdb's table is partial and in-frame only. The sample has 35,000 to 45,000 clones, 55% to 75% seen once. The specimen was PBMCs. The receptors stem from a man in his 60s in good health and CMV-seropositive. CDR3s leave out the opening cysteine and the closing phenylalanine or tryptophan. A D gene is named only where the DNA matches it firmly.

NA	TRBV4-2	TRBJ1-3	ASGWASGGNTIY
TRBD1	TRBV4-1	TRBJ2-3	ASRGRTGGTDTQY
NA	TRBV20-1	TRBJ2-1	SAPQNYEQF
NA	TRBV29-1	TRBJ2-6	SVVGSGANVLT
NA	TRBV25-1	TRBJ1-6	ASQEWNSPLH
NA	TRBV28	TRBJ1-1	ASPSPTEQDGSTEAF
NA	TRBV4-1	TRBJ2-7	ASSQGRESAYEQY
TRBD1	TRBV5-4	TRBJ2-1	ASSLGTGGPYNEQF
NA	TRBV10-3	TRBJ1-2	AISDQKQESYGYT
NA	TRBV19	TRBJ2-2	ASSITSSVGELF
TRBD1	TRBV5-1	TRBJ1-2	ASSLGTGGHYGYT
NA	TRBV11-2	TRBJ2-5	ASSFWQQETQY
TRBD1	TRBV19	TRBJ1-5	ASSMGTASNQPQH
NA	TRBV7-2	TRBJ1-2	ASSPPAGRNGYT
NA	TRBV6-5	TRBJ2-5	ASSYGGLNTRETQY
TRBD2	TRBV4-2	TRBJ2-4	ASSPGGGGAKNIQY
NA	TRBV27	TRBJ1-1	ASRTANTEAF
TRBD1	TRBV6-6	TRBJ2-3	ASRGTDTGGPDTQY
NA	TRBV7-2	TRBJ2-1	ASSLGFSAYNEQF
NA	TRBV7-9	TRBJ2-5	ASTTRVETQY
TRBD1	TRBV14	TRBJ1-2	ASSPQGAGLYGYT
NA	TRBV4-3	TRBJ1-1	ASSQRVTMNTEAF
TRBD2	TRBV6-4	TRBJ2-5	ASSDPGLAEQETQY
TRBD1	TRBV30	TRBJ1-3	AWRQGAGNTIY
TRBD2	TRBV6-6	TRBJ2-7	ASSKRETYEQY
NA	TRBV7-2	TRBJ2-4	ASSLARSSGIQY
TRBD2	TRBV9	TRBJ2-3	ASSVGAGGSTDTQY
NA	TRBV28	TRBJ2-5	ASNRSSGKTQY
TRBD2	TRBV7-2	TRBJ2-7	ASSRGGAYEQY
TRBD2	TRBV7-2	TRBJ2-1	ASSLTSGRADEQF
TRBD2	TRBV11-2	TRBJ2-1	ASSIGTSGYNEQF
NA	TRBV4-2	TRBJ1-1	ASSQDSTEAF
NA	TRBV7-3	TRBJ1-1	ASSLGGDTEAF
NA	TRBV5-1	TRBJ1-1	ASSSLGGTEAF
TRBD1	TRBV28	TRBJ2-6	ASSPRTGNSGANVLT
TRBD1	TRBV5-5	TRBJ2-7	ASSPGQGGYEQY
TRBD2	TRBV19	TRBJ2-1	ATRKPPSGPYNEQF
TRBD1	TRBV19	TRBJ2-7	ATRDSVYEQY
TRBD2	TRBV30	TRBJ2-1	AWSEAGVDNEQF
TRBD1	TRBV5-1	TRBJ1-5	ASSLYGQANQPQH
TRBD1	TRBV27	TRBJ2-7	ASSSQGANEQY
NA	TRBV7-9	TRBJ1-2	ASSLAGPTYGYT
NA	TRBV6-5	TRBJ1-1	ASGHLNTEAF
NA	TRBV4-2	TRBJ1-3	ASSPRGEGRNTIY
TRBD2	TRBV5-1	TRBJ2-2	ASSSIAGVLGSTGELF
TRBD1	TRBV30	TRBJ1-3	AWSVKGANGNTIY
TRBD2	TRBV11-2	TRBJ2-1	ASSLKGLAGTEQF
NA	TRBV19	TRBJ2-1	ASRTDSYNEQF
NA	TRBV7-9	TRBJ1-2	ASSLGQGAYT